Below are 23 T cell receptor beta chains sequenced from a single sample in a study of identical twins. One entry per CDR3 protein, called by TCRdb with MiXCR from the 5' RACE reads. The sample consists of 500,000 to 550,000 distinct CDR3 sequences, about 22% of them appearing once. The same sample was also studied in work on yellow fever vaccine responses in identical twins.

Input material: CD4+ T cells sorted from blood. The receptor source for this set is a young woman in good health.

This clonotype has a handful of counts. The genes are TRBV10-3 and TRBJ2-7; the D is unclear. CDR3 length equals 13 residues. Trimming took 4 bases from V and 2 from J, leaving 9 bases between them. Per the germline V gene, CDR1 is ENHRY and CDR2 is SYGVKD. The DNA of the CDR3 is TGTGCCATCAGTGGGGGTTCCCCCTACGAGCAGTACTTC. As protein: CAISGGSPYEQYF.

This clonotype was observed a handful of times. V usage is TRBV9 and J usage is TRBJ2-2; D gene uncertain. Germline CDR1 and CDR2: SGDLS and YYNGEE. Trimming shortened V by 6 bases and J by 0 bases, and 15 bases separated the two germline ends. The CDR3 covers 16 residues. The CDR3 is CASTKSVAANTGELFF. DNA of the CDR3: TGTGCCAGCACCAAATCGGTGGCAGCGAACACCGGGGAGCTGTTTTTT.

This clonotype was seen a handful of times. V and J are TRBV18 and TRBJ2-1; 10 nucleotides align to TRBD2. The ends lost 5 bases at V and 6 bases at J; junction bases unmatched: 7. Germline V gene sequence: CDR1 KGHSH, CDR2 LQKENI. This CDR3 spans 15 amino acids. In nucleotides, the CDR3 is TGTGCCAGCTCATCCTGGACTAGCGGAATCAATGAGCAGTTCTTC. This gives the protein CASSSWTSGINEQFF.

The chain recombines TRBV5-1 with TRBJ2-5; 11 bases are a match to TRBD2. Germline trimming cut 1 base from V and 0 bases from J; bases unmatched to any gene: 2. CDR3 length: 16 amino acids. From germline, CDR1 is SGHRS and CDR2 YFSETQ. The CDR3 DNA reads as TGCGCCAGCAGCTTGAGGACTAGCGGGCACCAAGAGACCCAGTACTTC. This gives the protein CASSLRTSGHQETQYF. Filled out from reference TRBV5-1 and TRBJ2-5, the complete variable domain reads KAGVTQTPRYLIKTRGQQVTLSCSPISGHRSVSWYQQTPGQGLQFLFEYFSETQRNKGNFPGRFSGRQFSNSRSEMNVSTLELGDSALYLCASSLRTSGHQETQYFGPGTRLLVL.

In its sample, this clonotype was seen a few times. The V gene is TRBV12-3 or TRBV12-4, the J gene TRBJ2-2, with TRBD2 identical over 7 bases. The CDR3 totals 15 residues. The J segment lost 4 bases and the V segment lost 6 bases, leaving 8 bases of the junction unmatched. CDR3 sequence: CASRPSGKGTGELFF. CDR3 bases: TGTGCCAGCAGGCCAAGCGGGAAGGGCACCGGGGAGCTGTTTTTT.

The gene calls are TRBV4-1 and TRBJ2-3; 12 bases line up with TRBD2. The J segment lost 1 base and the V segment lost 4 bases, leaving 3 bases of the junction unmatched. Germline V gene lookup returns CDR1 MGHRA and CDR2 YSYEKL. CDR3 size: 16 residues. The CDR3 sequence is CASSRGTSGRTDTQYF. The DNA for the CDR3 is TGCGCCAGCAGCCGCGGGACTAGCGGGCGCACAGATACGCAGTATTTT.

CDR3 sequence (DNA): TGTGCCAGCAGCTTGTTGCGGGGCTCGGTGGTGTTAGCTTTCTTT. Its translation: CASSLLRGSVVLAFF. The V gene is TRBV5-6, the J gene TRBJ1-1; D perhaps matches TRBD1 (5 bases). Trimming stripped 1 base from V and 10 bases from J, with 20 bases between. Looked up from germline, CDR1 is SGHDT and CDR2 is YYEEEE. This CDR3 spans 15 amino acids.

This clonotype turned up a few times. The rearrangement joins TRBV9 to TRBJ2-1; TRBD1 aligns across 9 bases. Germline V lookup: CDR1 SGDLS, CDR2 YYNGEE. This CDR3 has 15 amino acids. V was pared by 0 bases and J by 9 bases, with 7 bases of the junction left unmatched. The CDR3 loop is CASSVAAGQGLEQFF. The CDR3 region has the DNA TGTGCCAGCAGCGTAGCTGCAGGACAGGGGCTTGAGCAGTTCTTC.

This chain uses TRBV6-1 with TRBJ1-6; D is unclear. Germline V gene lookup returns CDR1 MNHNS and CDR2 SASEGT. This CDR3 is built from 14 residues. Trimming cost V 6 bases and J 6 bases, with 12 bases left between them. Here the CDR3 reads CASRGSSANSPLHF. DNA for the CDR3: TGTGCCAGCAGGGGGTCTTCCGCTAATTCACCCCTCCACTTT.

In its sample, this clonotype was seen a few times. The chain recombines TRBV5-1 with TRBJ2-7; weak D call: TRBD1 (5 bases). Per the germline V gene, CDR1 is SGHRS and CDR2 is YFSETQ. Trimming left V 5 bases short and J 3 bases short, with 15 bases between. There are 14 residues in the CDR3. In DNA, the CDR3 is TGCGCCAGCAGTGACCGAGGACACCACTACGAGCAGTACGTC. Encoded protein: CASSDRGHHYEQYV.

In this sample, this clonotype turned up a few times. The CDR3 nucleotides read TGCGCCAGCAGCCAAGGCAGTGGCGGGTCATACAATGAGCAGTTCTTC. Translated: CASSQGSGGSYNEQFF. The rearrangement links TRBV4-1 to TRBJ2-1; a possible D gene is TRBD2 (5 bases). V was pared by 1 base and J by 4 bases, with 14 bases between. Germline V gene sequence: CDR1 MGHRA, CDR2 YSYEKL. The CDR3 length is 16 residues.

This clonotype was observed once. This sequence joins TRBV10-2 and TRBJ2-3; a possible D gene is TRBD2 (5 bases). Germline CDR1 WSHSY, CDR2 SAAADI. V lost 4 bases and J 5 bases, leaving 13 bases between the germline ends. The CDR3 loop spans 14 amino acids. The CDR3 loop reads CASSVGRVVDTQYF. The CDR3, as DNA: TGCGCCAGCAGTGTAGGGCGGGTCGTAGATACGCAGTATTTT.

This clonotype was seen many times. DNA of the CDR3: TGCAGTGCTGCACTAGCAGGCAAAGATACGCAGTATTTT. It yields the protein CSAALAGKDTQYF. The V call is TRBV20-1, the J call TRBJ2-3, with D possibly being TRBD2 (6 bases). The CDR3 spans 13 residues. Trimming removed 5 bases from V and 5 bases from J, with 14 bases in between. Germline lookup yields CDR1 DFQATT and CDR2 SNEGSKA (reference sequence).

The chain employs TRBV20-1 and TRBJ2-7; D is perhaps TRBD2 (6 bases). The CDR3 length is 14 residues. Germline V gene sequence: CDR1 DFQATT, CDR2 SNEGSKA (reference sequence). The V end lost 4 bases, the J end lost 3 bases, and 16 bases lay between the germline ends. CDR3 protein: CSATPVDYLYEQYF. In DNA form, the CDR3 reads TGCAGTGCTACCCCCGTGGACTACCTCTACGAGCAGTACTTC.

The chain carries TRBV20-1 and TRBJ1-2; 11 bases line up with TRBD1. The germline CDR1 and CDR2 sequences are DFQATT and SNEGSKA (reference sequence). V lost 4 bases and J lost 6; bases outside the gene matches: 7. This CDR3 has 14 residues. CDR3 in amino acids: CSAIQDRGLHGYTF. CDR3 nucleotide sequence: TGCAGTGCTATACAGGACAGGGGGCTTCATGGCTACACCTTC.

This clonotype was observed many times. CDR3 residues: CASRLLAGGTDTQYF. Here the CDR3 DNA reads TGTGCCAGCAGACTACTAGCGGGGGGCACAGATACGCAGTATTTT. The chain links TRBV12-3 or TRBV12-4 to TRBJ2-3, with 11 bases identical to TRBD2. The CDR3 has 15 amino acids. V lost 6 bases, J lost 1 base, and 3 bases stayed unmatched.

The chain couples TRBV14 to TRBJ2-6; D remains unclear. CDR1 is SGHDN, CDR2 FVKESK, per germline. V lost 5 bases and J lost 4, with 12 bases in between. CDR3 length: 15 residues. The chain's CDR3 is CASSSSASGANVLTF. The DNA of the CDR3 is TGTGCCAGCAGCTCCTCAGCATCCGGGGCCAACGTCCTGACTTTC.

V gene TRBV5-6 combines with J gene TRBJ1-6, with unresolved D. CDR3 length: 12 amino acids. Trimming cost V 3 bases and J 2 bases, with 0 bases left between them. Germline V gives CDR1 SGHDT, CDR2 YYEEEE. This CDR3 reads CASSSYNSPLHF. CDR3 sequence (DNA): TGTGCCAGCAGCTCCTATAATTCACCCCTCCACTTT. The variable domain in full, completed from reference TRBV5-6 and TRBJ1-6, reads DAGVTQSPTHLIKTRGQQVTLRCSPKSGHDTVSWYQQALGQGPQFIFQYYEEEERQRGNFPDRFSGHQFPNYSSELNVNALLLGDSALYLCASSSYNSPLHFGNGTRLTVT.

This clonotype was counted between two and nine times. CDR3 region: CASSEQGSTDTQYF. The CDR3 region has the DNA TGTGCCAGCAGCGAACAGGGGAGCACAGATACGCAGTATTTT. V and J are TRBV11-2 and TRBJ2-3; 7 bases are a match to TRBD1. Germline V gene sequence: CDR1 SGHAT, CDR2 FQNNGV. The CDR3 loop spans 14 amino acids. Losses at the gene ends were 5 bases for V and 0 bases for J; bases not matched to a gene: 2.

In DNA, the CDR3 is TGTGCCACCAGCCCGGGGGGGACGAGCTTCCTAGACACTGAAGCTTTCTTT. This encodes CATSPGGTSFLDTEAFF. The V call is TRBV15, the J call TRBJ1-1; tentatively, D is TRBD1 (5 bases). This CDR3 comprises 17 residues. Trimming stripped 5 bases from V and 3 bases from J, with 22 bases between. Germline CDR1 LNHNV, CDR2 YYDKDF (reference sequence).

The rearrangement links TRBV10-3 to TRBJ2-5; D possibly matches TRBD1 or TRBD2 (6 bases each). This CDR3 comprises 16 residues. Between the trimmed V and J ends, which lost 0 bases and 6 bases, there was a span of 17 bases. Germline V gives CDR1 ENHRY, CDR2 SYGVKD. CDR3 in amino acids: CAISESGGQRRKTQYF. As DNA, the CDR3 is TGTGCCATCAGTGAGTCGGGGGGCCAAAGGAGGAAGACCCAGTACTTC.

This clonotype has only a few counts. V is TRBV7-7 and J is TRBJ2-1; D possibly uses TRBD1 or TRBD2 (6 bases each). CDR3 length: 15 residues. Germline-derived CDR1 and CDR2 are SSHAT and FNYEAQ (reference sequence). V was pared by 4 bases and J by 6 bases, with 16 bases between. The CDR3 protein is CASSSPGAGFNEQFF. The CDR3 nucleotides are TGTGCCAGCAGCTCCCCGGGGGCTGGTTTCAATGAGCAGTTCTTC.

In its sample, this clonotype was seen a few times. V is TRBV12-3 or TRBV12-4 and J is TRBJ2-3, with D possibly matching TRBD2 (5 bases). V lost 4 bases and J lost 2, with 10 bases in between. The CDR3 is 14 amino acids. The CDR3 loop is CASSSGSNTDTQYF. In DNA form, the CDR3 reads TGTGCCAGCAGTTCGGGGTCTAACACAGATACGCAGTATTTT.